The 5 T cell receptor beta chains listed next were all sequenced from one sample in a study of molecular identifiers for immune sequencing clone quantification. TCRdb passed the PCR reads through MiXCR, listing each CDR3 protein once. The sample records 37,000 or so distinct CDR3 sequences, about a fifth being singletons. Sequenced sample: naive CD8+ T cells from blood, with Jurkat cell RNA spiked in. Subset meaning: FACS-sorted CD8+CD4-CCR7+CD45RA+ naive T cells. All receptors come from a human donor in good health. Some libraries in this study had Jurkat cell RNA spiked in.

This clonotype was counted ten times or more. V and J are TRBV4-3 and TRBJ2-7, with D maybe TRBD1 (6 bases). CDR3 length equals 16 residues. CDR1 is LGHNA and CDR2 is YSLEER in the germline V gene. The V and J ends lost 0 bases and 3 bases respectively, with 15 bases between them. Here the CDR3 reads CASSQEYRAAFYEQYF. Here the CDR3 DNA reads TGCGCCAGCAGCCAAGAATACAGGGCGGCCTTCTACGAGCAGTACTTC.

This clonotype was counted a few times. This chain links TRBV5-1 with TRBJ2-7; 7 bases map to TRBD2. The CDR3 is 15 amino acids. The ends lost 0 bases at V and 4 bases at J; junction bases unmatched: 7. Germline CDR1 SGHRS, CDR2 YFSETQ. CDR3 in DNA: TGCGCCAGCAGCTTGGATAGGGACTACTCGTACGAGCAGTACTTC. As protein: CASSLDRDYSYEQYF. The variable domain in full, completed from reference TRBV5-1 and TRBJ2-7, reads KAGVTQTPRYLIKTRGQQVTLSCSPISGHRSVSWYQQTPGQGLQFLFEYFSETQRNKGNFPGRFSGRQFSNSRSEMNVSTLELGDSALYLCASSLDRDYSYEQYFGPGTRLTVT.

This clonotype was seen ten or more times. As DNA, the CDR3 is TGTGCCAGCAGCCTGACAGAGACAGATACGCAGTATTTT. Translated: CASSLTETDTQYF. This chain links TRBV5-4 with TRBJ2-3; D perhaps matches TRBD1 (5 bases). V was trimmed by 4 bases and J by 3 bases, leaving 9 bases between them. The CDR3 spans 13 residues. CDR1 and CDR2 (germline): SGHNT, YYREEE (reference sequence).

This clonotype has a count of ten or more. This chain connects TRBV29-1 to TRBJ2-3; 9 nucleotides agree with TRBD2. The length of the CDR3 is 17 residues. Trimming removed 7 bases from V and 2 bases from J; junction bases left unmatched: 16. The germline CDR1 and CDR2 sequences are SQVTM and ANQGSEA. Here the CDR3 reads CSAQGQSASGITDTQYF. Here the CDR3 DNA reads TGCAGCGCTCAAGGGCAGTCGGCTAGCGGGATCACAGATACGCAGTATTTT.

In its sample, this clonotype was seen many times. This sequence joins TRBV6-2 or TRBV6-3 and TRBJ2-5; D remains unclear. Germline CDR1 is MNHEY and CDR2 is SVGEGT. With 7 bases removed from V and 1 base from J, the gap between germline ends came to 16 bases. This CDR3 is 15 amino acids long. The CDR3 sequence: CASTHPPAIQETQYF. The CDR3 region has the DNA TGTGCCAGCACCCACCCACCGGCCATCCAAGAGACCCAGTACTTC.